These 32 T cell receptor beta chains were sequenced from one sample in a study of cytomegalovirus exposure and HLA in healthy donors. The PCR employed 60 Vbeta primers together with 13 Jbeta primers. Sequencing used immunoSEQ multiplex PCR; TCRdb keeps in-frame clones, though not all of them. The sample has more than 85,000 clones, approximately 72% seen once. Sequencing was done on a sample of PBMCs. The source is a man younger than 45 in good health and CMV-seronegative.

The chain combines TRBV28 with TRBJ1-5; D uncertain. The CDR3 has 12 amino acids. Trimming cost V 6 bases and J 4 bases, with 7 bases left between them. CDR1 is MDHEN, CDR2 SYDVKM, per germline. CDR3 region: CASRSPNQPQHF. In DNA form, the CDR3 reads TGTGCCAGCAGGTCCCCGAATCAGCCCCAGCATTTT.

This CDR3 reads CASSGGDTEAFF. Here the CDR3 DNA reads TGTGCCAGCAGTGGGGGGGACACTGAAGCTTTCTTT. V is TRBV9 and J is TRBJ1-1, with a tentative D call TRBD1 (5 bases). The V end was cut by 5 bases, the J end by 3 bases, with 8 bases between. Germline lookup yields CDR1 SGDLS and CDR2 YYNGEE. The CDR3 is made up of 12 amino acids.

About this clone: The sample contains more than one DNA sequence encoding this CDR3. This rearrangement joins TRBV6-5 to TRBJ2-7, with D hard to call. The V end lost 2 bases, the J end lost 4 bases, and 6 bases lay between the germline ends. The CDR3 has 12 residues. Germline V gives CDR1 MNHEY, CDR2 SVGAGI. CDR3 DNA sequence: TGTGCCAGCAGTTACCGAGGTTACGAGCAGTACTTC. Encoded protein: CASSYRGYEQYF.

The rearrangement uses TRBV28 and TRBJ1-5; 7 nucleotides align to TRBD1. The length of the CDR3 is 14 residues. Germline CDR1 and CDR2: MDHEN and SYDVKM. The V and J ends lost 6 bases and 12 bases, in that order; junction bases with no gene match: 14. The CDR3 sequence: CASSRQGWGMNQHF. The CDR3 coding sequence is TGTGCCAGCAGCCGACAGGGTTGGGGGATGAACCAGCATTTT.

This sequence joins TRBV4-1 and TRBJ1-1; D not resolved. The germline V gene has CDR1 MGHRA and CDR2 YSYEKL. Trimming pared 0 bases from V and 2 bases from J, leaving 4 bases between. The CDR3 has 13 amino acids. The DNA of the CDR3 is TGCGCCAGCAGCCAAGATAGAAACACTGAAGCTTTCTTT. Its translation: CASSQDRNTEAFF.

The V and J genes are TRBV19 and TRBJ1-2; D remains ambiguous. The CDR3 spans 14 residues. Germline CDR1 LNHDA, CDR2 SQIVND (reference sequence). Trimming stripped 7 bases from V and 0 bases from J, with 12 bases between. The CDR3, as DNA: TGTGCCAGTACCAAAGGGAGGACTAACTATGGCTACACCTTC. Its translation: CASTKGRTNYGYTF.

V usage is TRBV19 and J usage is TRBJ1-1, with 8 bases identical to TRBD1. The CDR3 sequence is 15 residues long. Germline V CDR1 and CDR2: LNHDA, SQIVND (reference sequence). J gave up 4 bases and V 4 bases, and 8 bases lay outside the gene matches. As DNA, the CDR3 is TGTGCCAGTAGTACCGGACAGGGCATGCTCACTGAAGCTTTCTTT. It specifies CASSTGQGMLTEAFF.

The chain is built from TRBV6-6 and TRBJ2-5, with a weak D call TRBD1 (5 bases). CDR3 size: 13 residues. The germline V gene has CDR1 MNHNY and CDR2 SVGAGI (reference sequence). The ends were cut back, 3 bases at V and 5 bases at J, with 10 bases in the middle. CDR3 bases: TGTGCCAGCAGTTATCAGGGTTCGGAGACCCAGTACTTC. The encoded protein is CASSYQGSETQYF.

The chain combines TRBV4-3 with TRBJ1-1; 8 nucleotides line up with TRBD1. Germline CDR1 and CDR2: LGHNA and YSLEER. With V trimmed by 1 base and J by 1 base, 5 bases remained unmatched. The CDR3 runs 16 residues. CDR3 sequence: CASSQVRQGKNTEAFF. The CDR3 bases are TGCGCCAGCAGCCAAGTTCGACAGGGGAAGAACACTGAAGCTTTCTTT.

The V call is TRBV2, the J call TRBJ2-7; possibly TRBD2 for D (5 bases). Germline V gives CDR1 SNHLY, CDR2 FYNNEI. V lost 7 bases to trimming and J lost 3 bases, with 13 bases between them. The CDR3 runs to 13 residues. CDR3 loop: CASTLDSLYEQYF. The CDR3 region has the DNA TGTGCCAGCACCTTGGACTCTCTCTACGAGCAGTACTTC.

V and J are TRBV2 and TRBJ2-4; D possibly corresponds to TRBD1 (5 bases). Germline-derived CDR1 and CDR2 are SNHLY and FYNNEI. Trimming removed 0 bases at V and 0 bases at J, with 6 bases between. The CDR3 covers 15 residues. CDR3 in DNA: TGTGCCAGCAGTGAAGCGACAGTAGCCAAAAACATTCAGTACTTC. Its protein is CASSEATVAKNIQYF.

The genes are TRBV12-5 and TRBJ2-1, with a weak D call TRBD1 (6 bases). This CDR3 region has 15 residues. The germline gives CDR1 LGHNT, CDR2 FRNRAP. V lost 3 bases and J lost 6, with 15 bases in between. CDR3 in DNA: TGTGCTAGTGGTTTTCAAGACAGGTCTTCCAATGAGCAGTTCTTC. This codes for CASGFQDRSSNEQFF.

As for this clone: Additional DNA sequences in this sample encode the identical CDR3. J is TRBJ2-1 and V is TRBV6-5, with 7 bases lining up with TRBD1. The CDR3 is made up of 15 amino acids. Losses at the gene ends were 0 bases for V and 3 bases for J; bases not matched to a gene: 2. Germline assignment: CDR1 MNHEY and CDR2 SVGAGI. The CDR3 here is CASSYSGGDYNEQFF. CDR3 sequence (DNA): TGTGCCAGCAGTTACTCAGGGGGCGACTACAATGAGCAGTTCTTC.

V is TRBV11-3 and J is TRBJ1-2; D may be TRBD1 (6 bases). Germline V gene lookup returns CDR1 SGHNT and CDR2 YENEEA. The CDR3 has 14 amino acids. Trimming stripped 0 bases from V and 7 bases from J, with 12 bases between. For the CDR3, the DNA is TGTGCCAGCAGCTTAGATTCTTCAGGGGCTGGCTACACCTTC. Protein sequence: CASSLDSSGAGYTF.

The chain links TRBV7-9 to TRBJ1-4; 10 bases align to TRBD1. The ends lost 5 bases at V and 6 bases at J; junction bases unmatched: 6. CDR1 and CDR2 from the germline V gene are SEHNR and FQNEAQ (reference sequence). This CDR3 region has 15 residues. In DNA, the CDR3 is TGTGCCAGCAGCAGCTCCGGGACAGGGGATGAAAAACTGTTTTTT. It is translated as CASSSSGTGDEKLFF. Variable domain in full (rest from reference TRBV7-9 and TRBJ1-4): DTGVSQNPRHKITKRGQNVTFRCDPISEHNRLYWYRQTLGQGPEFLTYFQNEAQLEKSRLLSDRFSAERPKGSFSTLEIQRTEQGDSAMYLCASSSSGTGDEKLFFGSGTQLSVL.

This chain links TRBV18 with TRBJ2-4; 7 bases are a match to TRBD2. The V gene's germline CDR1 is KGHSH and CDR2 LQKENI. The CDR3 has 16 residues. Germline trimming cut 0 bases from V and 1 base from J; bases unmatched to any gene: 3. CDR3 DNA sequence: TGTGCCAGCTCACCACCGGTGGGGGGGGCCAAAAACATTCAGTACTTC. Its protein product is CASSPPVGGAKNIQYF.

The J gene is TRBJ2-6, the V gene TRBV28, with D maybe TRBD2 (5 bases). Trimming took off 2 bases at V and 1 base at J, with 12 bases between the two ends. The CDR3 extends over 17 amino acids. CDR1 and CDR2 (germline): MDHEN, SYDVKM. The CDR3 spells CASSLMGSGSGANVLTF. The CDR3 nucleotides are TGTGCCAGCAGTTTAATGGGCAGCGGTTCTGGGGCCAACGTCCTGACTTTC.

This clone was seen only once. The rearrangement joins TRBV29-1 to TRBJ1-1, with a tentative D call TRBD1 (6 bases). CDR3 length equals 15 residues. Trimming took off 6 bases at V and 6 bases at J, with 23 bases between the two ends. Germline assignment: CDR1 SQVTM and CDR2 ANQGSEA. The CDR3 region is CSVVNPGVRSSEAFF. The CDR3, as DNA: TGCAGCGTGGTAAACCCAGGGGTGAGATCTTCTGAAGCTTTCTTT.

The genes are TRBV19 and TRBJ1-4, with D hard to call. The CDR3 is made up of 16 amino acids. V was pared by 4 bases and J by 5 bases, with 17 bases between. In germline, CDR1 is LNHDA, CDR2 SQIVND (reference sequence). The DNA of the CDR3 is TGTGCCAGTAGTACCGACCGGGCAGCGGGAAATGAAAAACTGTTTTTT. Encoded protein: CASSTDRAAGNEKLFF.

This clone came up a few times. CDR3 residues: CASGSRSSGANVLTF. In DNA, the CDR3 is TGTGCCAGTGGGAGCAGGAGCTCTGGGGCCAACGTCCTGACTTTC. The V gene is TRBV19, the J gene TRBJ2-6, with a tentative D call TRBD2 (5 bases). CDR3 length: 15 amino acids. Germline V gene data show CDR1 as LNHDA and CDR2 as SQIVND (reference sequence). Trimming removed 8 bases from V and 0 bases from J, with 11 bases in between.

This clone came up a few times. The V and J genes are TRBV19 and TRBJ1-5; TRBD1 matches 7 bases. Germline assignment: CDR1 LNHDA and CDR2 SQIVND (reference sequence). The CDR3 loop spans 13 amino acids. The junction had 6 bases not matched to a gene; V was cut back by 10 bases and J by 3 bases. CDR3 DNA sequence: TGTGCCACCTGGGGACAGTACAATCAGCCCCAGCATTTT. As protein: CATWGQYNQPQHF. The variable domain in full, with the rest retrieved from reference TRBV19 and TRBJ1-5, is DGGITQSPKYLFRKEGQNVTLSCEQNLNHDAMYWYRQDPGQGLRLIYYSQIVNDFQKGDIAEGYSVSREKKESFPLTVTSAQKNPTAFYLCATWGQYNQPQHFGDGTRLSIL.

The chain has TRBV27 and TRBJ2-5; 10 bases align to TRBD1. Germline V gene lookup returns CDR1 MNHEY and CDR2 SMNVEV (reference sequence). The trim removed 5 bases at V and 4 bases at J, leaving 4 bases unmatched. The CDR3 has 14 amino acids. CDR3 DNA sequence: TGTGCCAGCAGTCCCCGGACAGGGGGAGAGACCCAGTACTTC. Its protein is CASSPRTGGETQYF.

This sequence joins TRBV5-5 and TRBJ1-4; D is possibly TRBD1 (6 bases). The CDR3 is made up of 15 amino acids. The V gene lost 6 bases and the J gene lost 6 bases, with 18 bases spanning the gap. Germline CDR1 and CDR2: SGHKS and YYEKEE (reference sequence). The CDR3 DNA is TGTGCCAGCAACACAGGGAGAGGCAGTTATGAAAAACTGTTTTTT. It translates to CASNTGRGSYEKLFF.

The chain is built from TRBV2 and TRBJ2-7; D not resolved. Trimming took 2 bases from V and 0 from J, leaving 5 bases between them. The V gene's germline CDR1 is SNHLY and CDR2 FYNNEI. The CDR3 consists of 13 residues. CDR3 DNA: TGTGCCAGCAGTGAACAGGTCTCCTACGAGCAGTACTTC. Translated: CASSEQVSYEQYF.

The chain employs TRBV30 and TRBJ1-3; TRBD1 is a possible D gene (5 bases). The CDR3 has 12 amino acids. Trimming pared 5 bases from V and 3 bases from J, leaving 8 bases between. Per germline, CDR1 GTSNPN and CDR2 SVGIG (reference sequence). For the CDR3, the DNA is TGTGCCTGGGGGGGAGGTGGAAACACCATATATTTT. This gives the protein CAWGGGGNTIYF.

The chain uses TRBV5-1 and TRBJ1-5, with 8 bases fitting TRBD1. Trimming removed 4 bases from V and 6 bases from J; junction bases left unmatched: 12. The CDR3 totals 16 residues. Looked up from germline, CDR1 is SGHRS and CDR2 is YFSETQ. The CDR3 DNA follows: TGCGCCAGCAGCCCCGGACAGGGTATCTCTAGTCAGCCCCAGCATTTT. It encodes CASSPGQGISSQPQHF.

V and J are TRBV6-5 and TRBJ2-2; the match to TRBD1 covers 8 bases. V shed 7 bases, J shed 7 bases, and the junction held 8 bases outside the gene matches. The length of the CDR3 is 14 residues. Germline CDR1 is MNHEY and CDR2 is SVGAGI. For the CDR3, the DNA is TGTGCCAGCACCGGGACAGGCCCCATCGGGGAGCTGTTTTTT. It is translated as CASTGTGPIGELFF.

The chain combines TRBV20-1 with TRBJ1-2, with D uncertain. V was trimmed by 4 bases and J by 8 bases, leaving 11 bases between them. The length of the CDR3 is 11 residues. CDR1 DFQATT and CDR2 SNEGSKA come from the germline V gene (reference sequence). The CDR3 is CSAIGGSGYTF. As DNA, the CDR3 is TGCAGTGCTATAGGAGGGAGCGGCTACACCTTC.

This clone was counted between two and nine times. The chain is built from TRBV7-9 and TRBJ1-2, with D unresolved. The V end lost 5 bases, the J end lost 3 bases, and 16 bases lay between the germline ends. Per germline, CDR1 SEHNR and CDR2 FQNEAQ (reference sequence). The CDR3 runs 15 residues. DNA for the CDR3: TGTGCCAGCAGCAATCGGGAGGCCCCAGACTATGGCTACACCTTC. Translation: CASSNREAPDYGYTF.

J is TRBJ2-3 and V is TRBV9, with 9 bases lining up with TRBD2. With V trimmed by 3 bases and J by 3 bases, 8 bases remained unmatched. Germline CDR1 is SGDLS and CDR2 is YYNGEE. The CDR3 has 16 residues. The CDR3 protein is CASSGLSGSWTDTQYF. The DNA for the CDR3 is TGTGCCAGCAGCGGACTTAGCGGGAGTTGGACAGATACGCAGTATTTT.

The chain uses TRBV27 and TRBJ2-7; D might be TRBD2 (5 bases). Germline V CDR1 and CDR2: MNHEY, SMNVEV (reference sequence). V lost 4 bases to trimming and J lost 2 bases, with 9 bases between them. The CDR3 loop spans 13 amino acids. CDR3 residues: CASSSGKTYEQYF. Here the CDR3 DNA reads TGTGCCAGCAGTTCCGGGAAAACCTACGAGCAGTACTTC.

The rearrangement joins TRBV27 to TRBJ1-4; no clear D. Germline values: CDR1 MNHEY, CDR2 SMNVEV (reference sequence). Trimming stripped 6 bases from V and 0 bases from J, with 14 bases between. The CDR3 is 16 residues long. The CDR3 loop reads CASRDSRTATNEKLFF. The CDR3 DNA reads TGTGCCAGCAGGGATTCAAGGACTGCAACTAATGAAAAACTGTTTTTT.